Presented here are 9 T cell receptor beta chains from one specimen sequenced in a study of blood T cells in healthy people across ages. With a J-beta primer mix and a sample-barcoded 5' primer, a second PCR ran about 7 to 12 cycles. In TCRdb, the 5' RACE reads were re-called with MiXCR into one record per CDR3 protein. This table holds roughly 1,500,000 distinct CDR3 sequences, almost 35% found once. The material sequenced was blood. The source of these receptors is a woman aged 25 to 39 in good health.

There are a few counts of this clonotype. This chain joins TRBV3-1 and TRBJ2-1, with a weak D call TRBD2 (7 bases). Per germline, CDR1 LGHDT and CDR2 YNNKEL (reference sequence). The V end lost 2 bases, the J end lost 6 bases, and 8 bases lay between the germline ends. CDR3 length: 13 residues. The CDR3 spells CASSQRGANEQFF. The CDR3 region has the DNA TGTGCCAGCAGCCAACGGGGGGCCAATGAGCAGTTCTTC.

This clonotype was observed a few times. The chain carries TRBV7-3 and TRBJ2-3, with no clear D. Per the germline V gene, CDR1 is SGHTA and CDR2 is FQGTGA. CDR3 length: 14 amino acids. V lost 1 base and J lost 4, with 9 bases in between. CDR3 loop: CASSLSGQADTQYF. The CDR3 nucleotides read TGTGCCAGCAGCTTAAGTGGGCAAGCAGATACGCAGTATTTT.

CDR3 DNA sequence: TGCAGTGCTAGAGCGGGACAGAGCTCTGGAAACACCATATATTTT. It yields the protein CSARAGQSSGNTIYF. The J gene is TRBJ1-3, the V gene TRBV20-1; 7 bases agree with TRBD1. The V gene's germline CDR1 is DFQATT and CDR2 SNEGSKA (reference sequence). The CDR3 sequence is 15 residues long. The V and J ends lost 1 base and 0 bases, in that order; junction bases with no gene match: 3.

This clonotype was seen only a few times. The V gene is TRBV10-3, the J gene TRBJ2-7, with 9 nucleotides matching TRBD1. V lost 4 bases and J lost 5; bases outside the gene matches: 9. The CDR3 is 15 amino acids. Germline V gene sequence: CDR1 ENHRY, CDR2 SYGVKD. The CDR3: CAISGTGVGAHEQYF. CDR3 nucleotides: TGTGCCATCAGTGGGACAGGGGTTGGGGCTCACGAGCAGTACTTC.

This clonotype was counted only a few times. The J gene is TRBJ2-1, the V gene TRBV12-5, with a possible D match to TRBD1 (5 bases). Germline CDR1 reads LGHNT; CDR2 reads FRNRAP. The CDR3 loop spans 15 amino acids. V lost 0 bases, J lost 3 bases, and 9 bases lay in between. The CDR3 sequence: CASGLVLRGYNEQFF. CDR3 nucleotides: TGTGCTAGTGGTTTGGTATTAAGGGGCTACAATGAGCAGTTCTTC.

With respect to this clonotype: The germline gene is not matched at one end of the junction; a read error may be the cause. The rearrangement links TRBV7-9 to TRBJ2-7, with a possible D match to TRBD2 (6 bases). The germline V gene encodes CDR1 SEHNR and CDR2 FQNEAQ (reference sequence). The CDR3 covers 14 residues. The DNA for the CDR3 is TGTGCCAGCAGCTCGTCGGGGGTCTCCTACAAGCAGTACTTC. It codes for CASSSSGVSYKQYF.

This clonotype was seen ten or more times. The chain joins TRBV20-1 to TRBJ2-1; D may be TRBD1 (6 bases). This CDR3 spans 15 amino acids. Trimming took off 6 bases at V and 3 bases at J, with 18 bases between the two ends. Germline CDR1 DFQATT, CDR2 SNEGSKA (reference sequence). Here the CDR3 reads CSALIAGDLYNEQFF. Written as DNA, the CDR3 is TGCAGTGCCTTAATCGCAGGGGACCTCTACAATGAGCAGTTCTTC.

The rearrangement links TRBV20-1 to TRBJ1-6, with D hard to call. CDR1 and CDR2 (germline): DFQATT, SNEGSKA (reference sequence). Trimming pared 6 bases from V and 7 bases from J, leaving 10 bases between. The CDR3 has 12 residues. The CDR3 protein is CSAPAGNSPLHF. The DNA of the CDR3 is TGCAGTGCCCCAGCGGGGAATTCACCCCTCCACTTT.

This clonotype was detected only a few times. The chain couples TRBV12-3 or TRBV12-4 to TRBJ1-2; no reliable D call. Trimming removed 5 bases at V and 2 bases at J, with 15 bases between. The CDR3 is 15 residues long. In DNA, the CDR3 is TGTGCCAGCAGTCCGATACAGTGGAAGAACTATGGCTACACCTTC. This codes for CASSPIQWKNYGYTF.